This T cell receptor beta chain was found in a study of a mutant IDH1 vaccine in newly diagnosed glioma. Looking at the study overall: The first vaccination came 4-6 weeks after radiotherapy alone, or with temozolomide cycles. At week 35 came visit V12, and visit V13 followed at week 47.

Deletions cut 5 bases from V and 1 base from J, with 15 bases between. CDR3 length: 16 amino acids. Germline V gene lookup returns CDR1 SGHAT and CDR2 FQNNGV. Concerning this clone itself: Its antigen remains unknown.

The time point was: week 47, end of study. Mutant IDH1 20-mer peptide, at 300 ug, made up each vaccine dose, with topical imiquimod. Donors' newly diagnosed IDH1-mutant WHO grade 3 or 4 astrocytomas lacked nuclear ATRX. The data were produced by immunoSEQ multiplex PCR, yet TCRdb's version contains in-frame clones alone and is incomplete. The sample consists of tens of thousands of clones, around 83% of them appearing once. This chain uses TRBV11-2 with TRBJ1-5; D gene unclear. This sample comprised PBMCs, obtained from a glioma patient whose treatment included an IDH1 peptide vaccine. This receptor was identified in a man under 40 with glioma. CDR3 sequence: CASSPTLAGSNQPQHF. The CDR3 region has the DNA TGTGCCAGCAGCCCAACCTTGGCGGGGAGCAATCAGCCCCAGCATTTT.